The 4 T cell receptor beta chains below all came from one sample that was sequenced in a study of blood T cell repertoires in COVID-19. Some clones are missing from TCRdb's copy, which holds only in-frame ones; the method was immunoSEQ multiplex PCR. The data contain nearly 95,000 clones, almost 90% of them singletons. The sequenced sample consisted of peripheral blood. Every receptor here comes from a human donor with active COVID-19. The donor label of this sample is uncertain.

The chain recombines TRBV7-7 with TRBJ2-3; 11 bases line up with TRBD2. The germline CDR1 and CDR2 sequences are SSHAT and FNYEAQ (reference sequence). With V trimmed by 5 bases and J by 0 bases, 7 bases remained unmatched. CDR3 size: 17 residues. In nucleotides, the CDR3 is TGTGCCAGCAGCCCTTTTACTAGCGGGAGTAGCACAGATACGCAGTATTTT. Its protein product is CASSPFTSGSSTDTQYF.

V is TRBV5-6 and J is TRBJ1-3; D is perhaps TRBD1 (6 bases). The CDR3 runs 15 residues. The V gene's germline CDR1 is SGHDT and CDR2 YYEEEE. V lost 0 bases, J lost 2 bases, and 9 bases lay in between. CDR3 sequence (DNA): TGTGCCAGCAGCTTGGATTACAGGGCTGGAAACACCATATATTTT. Amino acids: CASSLDYRAGNTIYF.

The rearrangement joins TRBV7-2 to TRBJ2-3, with a weak D call TRBD1 (6 bases). V was cut by 2 bases and J by 5 bases, with 11 bases left in between. The germline gives CDR1 SGHTA, CDR2 FQGNSA. The CDR3 sequence is 14 residues long. CDR3: CASSLTGYIDTQYF. The CDR3 region has the DNA TGTGCCAGCAGCTTAACAGGGTATATAGATACGCAGTATTTT.

This chain's CDR3 is CASSQERGRYEQYF. Here the CDR3 DNA reads TGTGCCAGCAGCCAAGAGCGGGGGAGGTACGAGCAGTACTTC. V gene TRBV3-1 (or the pseudogene TRBV3-2) combines with J gene TRBJ2-7; 7 bases match TRBD2. Trimming at V came to 0 bases and at J to 4 bases, leaving 3 bases not matched to a gene. There are 14 residues in the CDR3. Per germline, CDR1 LGHDT and CDR2 YNNKEL (reference sequence).